This paragraph reports one T cell receptor (beta chain). Its cognate antigen has yet to be identified. No much larger clone is present one base from it, and per-base qualities are unavailable. The germline V gene gives CDR1 as SGHTA and CDR2 as FQGNSA. The CDR3 goes from the cysteine to the phenylalanine over 17 residues. The DNA shown is the 51-base CDR3, in frame from base 1. Trimming leaves V shorter by 4 bases and J shorter by 2 bases, with the junction holding 6 bases beyond the gene matches. CD8 naive samples consisted of CD45RO-negative cells that were positively selected for CCR7, yielding a CD45RA+CCR7+ population without TemRA cells. Donors were healthy HIV-negative adults with no recently reported acute infections or vaccinations. All donors were Caucasian adults living in Nashville, Tennessee, USA. After blood collection by leukapheresis, PBMCs were isolated using Ficoll-Histopaque density gradient centrifugation and then cryopreserved in the vapor phase of liquid nitrogen. Analytical flow cytometry was used to check the purity and quantity of every magnetically sorted T cell population. Genomic DNA was isolated from every sorted fraction and measured by UV absorbance on a Nanodrop 2000c.

TCR CDR3 regions were amplified from genomic DNA by multiplex PCR using the deep immunoSEQ assay. For each cell subset, the extracted genomic DNA was distributed evenly across all wells of several immunoSEQ 96-well plates, and each plate served as one replicate. For sorted subsets, around 200 ng genomic DNA, equal to tens of thousands of T cell genomes, was loaded into each replicate PCR. Purified libraries were measured with a Qubit 3.0 fluorometer, size-checked on a Bioanalyzer 2100, and measured again with the KAPA Library Quantification kit. Each immunoSEQ 96-well plate was sequenced on its own single-read 150-cycle Illumina NextSeq 550 flow cell. Concerning the study's data processing: Because the immunoSEQ output included only junctional sequences and no quality scores, the filtering could not be the same as the filtering used for full-length reads. Sequences were annotated with PyIR, a Python wrapper for IgBLAST v1.9, using IMGT germline references to assign V/J genes and CDR3. Reads were filtered out if the reads had weak V/J assignments (E-value above 1e-6), no CDR3, stop codons, out-of-frame junctions, or ambiguous translated residues. V3J clonotypes were defined as sequences sharing the same inferred V gene, J gene, and CDR3 amino acid sequence. Percentage overlap between repertoires was computed as shared unique clonotypes divided by the size of the smaller repertoire. Richness of each repertoire was evaluated using RTK rarefaction, the Chao1 estimator, and Recon v2.1 estimates of unobserved clonotypes. For all TCRbeta clonotypes obtained by the gDNA method from several donors, generation probabilities were computed with OLGA. TCRdb provides this immuneACCESS table in a form limited to in-frame rearrangements. Some clones are lacking; in checked studies, under half of them reflect an unresolved V gene, and why the rest are absent is not known. V and J calls and clone size are those listed in that table; D and trimming were worked out from the DNA. The table for this sample lists around 1,900,000 clones; about 93% of them were counted only once. The ten most abundant clones make up roughly 1.7% of the sample.

This entry comes from a study of shared clonotypes between healthy human individuals (dated by TCRdb to the early 2020s). For context, the study as a whole: A couple of women and three men aged 18 to 49 years were included in the cohort. For each donor, CD4 naive and CD4 memory were each run on three plates, CD8 naive on two plates, and CD8 memory on one plate. To estimate repertoire size and how much clonotypes are shared between individuals, the study performed deep sequencing of blood TCR repertoires from about five healthy adults. To increase sequencing depth and limit assay-specific biases, TCR repertoire library preparation and sequencing were carried out by different laboratories using diverse techniques. Per donor, leukapheresis produced somewhere between about 0.85 and 8.9 billion PBMCs.

The paper as a whole reports these results and caveats: Naive subsets generally had larger estimated clonotype richness than memory subsets. Sampling was restricted to blood, and TCR repertoires in tissues likely differ from the TCR repertoires found in blood. Higher generation probabilities were observed for clonotypes shared by all four sorted-subset donors than for non-shared clonotypes. Based on pairwise subsampling, the degree of clonotype sharing among donors was expected to be affected by sequencing depth. When a few donors were compared, the shared fraction of clonotypes was approximately 5% for naive CD4, roughly 3.4% for naive CD8, 2% to 2.5% for memory CD4, and 0.3% to 0.5% for memory CD8. Because the study included a small number of donors, the genetic and exposure-history diversity represented was limited. Even with the large sequencing depth, rarefaction of the sorted-subset datasets indicated that sequencing was incomplete.

Material for sequencing was naive CD8+ T cells from PBMCs. The cell subset or site label here, explained by the study, means: CD45RA+CCR7+. This clonotype was sampled from a man younger than 35 in good health. Some clones in this sample may be carry-over from other donors' samples. This receptor chain uses TRBV7-2 and TRBJ2-6; TRBD1 fits 9 bases in the junction. The nucleotide sequence is TGTGCCAGCAGCTCTCCGGGACAGGGTGCTGGGGCCAACGTCCTGACTTTC. It encodes CASSSPGQGAGANVLTF.